This paragraph covers one TCR beta chain sequence. Its target is unknown. A much larger clone lies one base from this, so it may be a read error. The data are from a study of human T cells and chemical hapten exposure. Across the study: Per-sample variation in TCR yield stemmed mainly from small pooled library volume differences. Study findings and constraints: TCRs whose frequency exceeded 1 in 1000 remained the same following DPC sensitization.

Germline trimming cut 3 bases from V and 6 bases from J; bases unmatched to any gene: 7. The germline CDR1 and CDR2 sequences are MNHEY and SMNVEV (reference sequence). The length of the CDR3 is 14 residues. Within the library, unique molecular identifiers were attached to each individual cDNA molecule. TCRdb analysed the RACE reads with MiXCR anew, one entry per CDR3 protein. Of some 65,000 distinct CDR3 sequences in the sample, about 5.7% were seen once. Specified time point: healthy volunteer bleed at 6 weeks. Total RNA was extracted from unfractionated whole blood. The J gene is TRBJ2-5, the V gene TRBV27, with 7 bases that match TRBD2. Material: whole blood. The clonotype originates from a female donor in good health. Some clones in this sample may be carry-over from other donors' samples. For the CDR3, the DNA is TGTGCCAGCAGTTTGGCGACTAGCAGCCAGACCCAGTACTTC. The encoded protein is CASSLATSSQTQYF.